The clone carrying this T cell receptor (beta chain) was seen ten or more times. As yet, its antigen is unknown. These data belong to a study of T-cell reconstitution after alpha-beta-depleted transplantation in children. Whole-study results and caveats: Reportedly, only several hundred clones from non-depleted graft cells drove alpha-beta T-cell counts at about two months. Once a year had passed after transplant, T-cell counts and diversity came mostly from newly produced T cells. Surviving recipient cells, namely T cells and thymic progenitors, were the source of high day-60 TCRbeta diversity in some patients.

Molecular barcoding with unique molecular identifiers was used for the TCRbeta library. TCRdb independently ran MiXCR on the PCR reads; one entry per CDR3 protein. Among about 500,000 distinct CDR3 sequences, 11% were seen once, and the ten largest hold 12% to 15%. The CDR3 spans 16 residues. Germline loops: CDR1 MDHEN, CDR2 SYDVKM. With 6 bases clipped from V and 5 bases from J, the junction kept 9 bases outside the gene matches. This material consisted of PBMCs, mostly from graft donor cells, taken 180 days after TCRalphabeta/CD19-depleted stem cell transplant. J is TRBJ2-3 and V is TRBV28, with TRBD2 matching 12 bases. This TCR came from a female patient between 2 and 10 years old who had a stem cell transplant for aplastic anemia, so the T cells may come from the graft donor. CDR3 sequence: CASSRPLAGGRDTQYF. The CDR3 DNA follows: TGTGCCAGCAGCCGGCCCCTAGCGGGAGGGAGAGATACGCAGTATTTT.